The rows below give T cell receptor beta chains drawn from one sample of a study of shared clonotypes between healthy human individuals. Only in-frame clones appear in the TCRdb table, and some are missing; sequencing was by immunoSEQ multiplex PCR. The sample has about 95,000 clones, roughly two thirds seen once. Input material: memory CD8+ T cells sorted from blood. The origin of the receptors is a man between 25 and 39 years old in good health. Both conserved end residues are trimmed from each CDR3.

TRBJ2-2	10	TRBV6-1	AGGGYTGELF
TRBJ2-1	11	TRBV30	AWSRSSYNEQF
TRBJ2-7	12	TRBV27	ASSLLGQSYEQY
TRBJ2-5	12	TRBV27	ASSSTPFQETQY
TRBJ1-5	14	TRBV25-1	ASSSSRGGSNQPQH
TRBJ1-2	12	TRBV6-5	ASSYQGGYYGYT
TRBJ2-2	14	TRBV21-1	ASSKLYGGRTGELF
TRBJ2-6	16	TRBV7-2	ASSDRRTGGSGANVLT
TRBJ2-7	13	TRBV7-8	ASSPRVSSSYEQY
TRBJ2-5	11	TRBV7-9	ASRDTGGETQY
TRBJ2-3	13	TRBV19	ASSIRAGGPGTQY
TRBJ1-1	10	TRBV1	TSSPGRGRAF
TRBJ2-3	14	TRBV5-1	ASSLGTSGSADTQY
TRBJ1-5	13	TRBV6-1	ASSASGTGNQPQH
TRBJ1-1	12	TRBV9	ASSAGGFSTEAF
TRBJ2-7	13	TRBV4-2	ASSQDEAGGYEQY
TRBJ2-1	12	TRBV28	ASSPLDSYNEQF
TRBJ1-3	16	TRBV5-6	ASSSLDRTPFSGNTIY
TRBJ2-2	13	TRBV7-3	ASSLASGTRRELF
TRBJ2-1	12	TRBV6-5	ASSYSSGNNEQF
TRBJ2-7	13	TRBV6-5	ASSYSTSGYYEQY
TRBJ1-2	12	TRBV7-9	ASSLGGELRGYT
TRBJ2-7	9	TRBV6-6	ASSVNYEQY
TRBJ1-5	15	TRBV10-3	AISDRPGRSFNQPQH
TRBJ1-4	14	TRBV27	ASSLSPAGLPEKLF
TRBJ2-6	14	TRBV7-2	ASSSGQGAGANVLT
TRBJ1-5	13	TRBV9	ASSGGDFSNQPQH
TRBJ1-5	11	TRBV2	ASSGQGNQPQH
TRBJ2-7	13	TRBV7-6	ASSSAGGPSYEQY
TRBJ1-5	12	TRBV27	ASSNLVGHQPQH
TRBJ2-1	14	TRBV5-1	ASSMTPLRFGNEQF
TRBJ2-1	10	TRBV30	AWTSGRTEQF
TRBJ1-1	12	TRBV25-1	ASSVTRVNTEAF
TRBJ1-1	11	TRBV29-1	SVDSSLNTEAF
TRBJ2-3	9	TRBV7-2	ASSPRDTQY
TRBJ1-2	13	TRBV6-6	ASSLRSTANYGYT
TRBJ1-4	11	TRBV30	AWSGTVNEKLF
TRBJ2-3	11	TRBV5-4	ASSLGGRDTQY
TRBJ2-5	11	TRBV18	ASSPQGWETQY
TRBJ2-5	11	TRBV2	ASIGEGQETQY
TRBJ2-7	11	TRBV19	ASSVGISYEQY